The sequence of this T cell receptor beta chain was determined in a study of blood T cell repertoires in COVID-19. This table comes from immunoSEQ multiplex PCR, and its TCRdb copy is limited to in-frame clones, with some not included. The table lists roughly 400,000 clones, under 90% of them singletons. The specimen was PBMCs or T cells enriched from blood (not recorded which). This sequence was found in a woman aged 30 to 39 who had recovered from COVID-19.

The DNA for the CDR3 is TGTGCCAGCAGCGCGGGGACAGGTATTTACTATGGCTACACCTTC. This gives the protein CASSAGTGIYYGYTF. The rearrangement links TRBV9 to TRBJ1-2, with 8 positions matching TRBD1. The trim removed 3 bases at V and 3 bases at J, leaving 7 bases unmatched. CDR1 and CDR2 (germline): SGDLS, YYNGEE. The CDR3 contains 15 residues.